Listed below are T cell receptor beta chains from one sample, sequenced in a study of T cells in tuberculosis. Clones were read by immunoSEQ multiplex PCR, and TCRdb kept only the in-frame ones, dropping some. The table shows about 34,000 clones, with 80% to 95% occurring only once. This sample comprised PBMCs, obtained at tuberculosis diagnosis. The source of these receptors is an adult with tuberculosis. The CDR3 runs from the conserved cysteine through the conserved F or W. The D gene is left open where the match is weak. Clone size appears in some rows only: once, few, many, or a class for an expanded clone.

>TRBJ2-3|TRBD2|TRBV11-2|NA
CATKSGGAGDTQYF
TGTGCCACCAAAAGCGGGGGGGCCGGAGATACGCAGTATTTT
>TRBJ1-1|NA|TRBV7-9|NA
CASHPDKTYTEAFF
TGTGCCAGCCACCCGGACAAGACATACACTGAAGCTTTCTTT
>TRBJ2-1|NA|TRBV7-8|NA
CASRDSRNEQFF
TGTGCCAGCAGGGACTCGAGAAATGAGCAGTTCTTC
>TRBJ2-1|NA|TRBV19|NA
CASSIAQGVPNEQFF
TGTGCCAGTAGTATAGCCCAAGGGGTGCCCAATGAGCAGTTCTTC
>TRBJ1-1|NA|TRBV5-4|NA
CASSEGQLNTEAFF
TGTGCCAGCAGCGAGGGACAACTGAACACTGAAGCTTTCTTT
>TRBJ1-1|TRBD1|TRBV27|NA
CASSFRGGHTEAFF
TGTGCCAGCAGTTTCCGAGGGGGCCACACTGAAGCTTTCTTT
>TRBJ2-1|TRBD2|TRBV10-1|NA
CASSDGGEIINEQFF
TGCGCCAGCAGTGATGGGGGGGAGATCATCAATGAGCAGTTCTTC
>TRBJ1-2|NA|TRBV6-1|NA
CASSEARARNGYTF
TGTGCCAGCAGTGAGGCCAGGGCCCGTAATGGCTACACCTTC
>TRBJ1-2|TRBD1|TRBV29-1|NA
CSVWDSRSGGYTF
TGCAGCGTTTGGGACAGCCGATCGGGGGGCTACACCTTC
>TRBJ2-5|NA|TRBV2|NA
CASSEGTALGGTQYF
TGTGCCAGCAGTGAAGGGACAGCCTTAGGGGGGACCCAGTACTTC
>TRBJ2-2|NA|TRBV2|NA
CASSGGAGTGELFF
TGTGCCAGCAGTGGGGGAGCGGGCACCGGGGAGCTGTTTTTT
>TRBJ2-3|TRBD2|TRBV28|NA
CASFLSLAGADTQYF
TGTGCCAGCTTCTTGAGCCTAGCGGGAGCAGATACGCAGTATTTT
>TRBJ2-3|TRBD1|TRBV11-2|NA
CAIERGQGVTDTQYF
TGTGCCATCGAGCGGGGACAGGGGGTCACAGATACGCAGTATTTT
>TRBJ1-4|TRBD1|TRBV15|NA
CATSTTAGTGGEKLFF
TGTGCCACCAGCACGACCGCCGGGACAGGGGGAGAAAAACTGTTTTTT
>TRBJ2-5|NA|TRBV21-1|NA
CASSKKSRLAGQETQYF
TGTGCCAGCAGCAAAAAAAGTAGACTAGCGGGACAAGAGACCCAGTACTTC
>TRBJ2-5|NA|TRBV29-1|NA
CSVPGNTEETQYF
TGCAGCGTCCCTGGTAATACGGAAGAGACCCAGTACTTC
>TRBJ2-5|NA|TRBV7-8|NA
CASSLVRQETQYF
TGTGCCAGCAGCTTAGTGCGGCAGGAGACCCAGTACTTC
>TRBJ2-3|NA|TRBV4-1|NA
CASSQEGRVADTQYF
TGCGCCAGCAGCCAAGAGGGCAGGGTCGCAGATACGCAGTATTTT
>TRBJ1-3|TRBD1|TRBV6-5|NA
CASTGGNRNTIYF
TGTGCCAGTACAGGGGGGAATCGAAACACCATATATTTT
>TRBJ1-2|NA|TRBV27|medium-sized
CASSATLAGGYTF
TGTGCCAGCAGTGCCACACTGGCGGGCGGCTACACCTTC
>TRBJ2-7|TRBD1|TRBV7-7|NA
CASSLGTGDPYEQYF
TGTGCTAGCAGCTTAGGGACAGGGGACCCCTACGAGCAGTACTTC
>TRBJ2-2|TRBD1|TRBV7-9|NA
CASSPGQGGTEAFTGELFF
TGTGCCAGCAGCCCAGGACAGGGGGGAACCGAGGCCTTTACCGGGGAGCTGTTTTTT
>TRBJ2-5|NA|TRBV5-1|NA
CASSLVETGRETQYF
TGCGCCAGCAGCTTGGTGGAGACAGGGAGGGAGACCCAGTACTTC
>TRBJ2-3|TRBD2|TRBV27|NA
CASSSGGGTDTQYF
TGTGCCAGCAGTTCGGGGGGGGGCACAGATACGCAGTATTTT
>TRBJ1-1|TRBD1|TRBV9|once
CASSVGYGTVNTEAFF
TGTGCCAGCAGCGTAGGATATGGGACAGTGAACACTGAAGCTTTCTTT
>TRBJ2-2|TRBD1|TRBV28|NA
CASSLRGQLTGELFF
TGTGCCAGCAGTTTAAGGGGACAGCTCACCGGGGAGCTGTTTTTT
>TRBJ1-1|TRBD1|TRBV27|NA
CASSLSGTGKDTEAFF
TGTGCCAGCAGTTTGTCCGGGACAGGGAAGGACACTGAAGCTTTCTTT
>TRBJ1-3|NA|TRBV28|NA
CASSLRDARRLGNTIYF
TGTGCCAGCAGTTTACGCGATGCGCGGCGGCTAGGAAACACCATATATTTT
>TRBJ1-1|NA|TRBV10-2|NA
CASRSGTFSGTEAFF
TGCGCCAGCAGGAGCGGGACTTTTTCAGGGACTGAAGCTTTCTTT
>TRBJ2-7|NA|TRBV4-1|NA
CASSQVVGAYEQYF
TGCGCCAGCAGCCAAGTGGTCGGAGCCTACGAGCAGTACTTC
>TRBJ2-7|TRBD2|TRBV18|NA
CASSPTTSGSYEQYF
TGTGCCAGCTCACCAACCACTAGCGGGAGCTACGAGCAGTACTTC
>TRBJ2-7|TRBD1|TRBV6-6|NA
CASSYSTQGVEQYF
TGTGCCAGCAGTTACTCGACCCAGGGGGTCGAGCAGTACTTC
>TRBJ2-2|NA|TRBV6-1|NA
CASSEGSGSGELFF
TGTGCCAGCAGTGAAGGGTCAGGGTCCGGGGAGCTGTTTTTT
>TRBJ1-1|NA|TRBV27|NA
CASSFGQTTEAFF
TGTGCCAGCAGTTTTGGGCAGACCACTGAAGCTTTCTTT
>TRBJ2-3|NA|TRBV9|NA
CASSTMGHLPTDTQYF
TGTGCCAGCAGCACAATGGGACATTTGCCCACAGATACGCAGTATTTT
>TRBJ2-1|TRBD2|TRBV13|NA
CASSSSAGGQNEQFF
TGTGCCAGCAGCTCGTCAGCGGGGGGGCAGAATGAGCAGTTCTTC
>TRBJ1-1|TRBD1|TRBV9|NA
CASSSGTGGSGTEAFF
TGTGCCAGCAGCTCAGGGACAGGGGGCTCGGGGACTGAAGCTTTCTTT
>TRBJ1-5|NA|TRBV19|NA
CASTPGEGMDQPQHF
TGTGCCAGTACTCCAGGAGAGGGTATGGATCAGCCCCAGCATTTT
>TRBJ2-7|NA|TRBV4-1|NA
CASSQGLRSYEQYF
TGCGCCAGCAGCCAAGGTCTCAGGTCCTACGAGCAGTACTTC
>TRBJ2-5|NA|TRBV19|NA
CASSMADWETQYF
TGTGCCAGTAGTATGGCAGATTGGGAGACCCAGTACTTC
>TRBJ1-2|NA|TRBV18|NA
CASSRVSGSPSNYGYTF
TGTGCCAGCTCACGGGTGTCGGGATCCCCTTCTAACTATGGCTACACCTTC
>TRBJ2-1|TRBD2|TRBV28|NA
CASSLRREMVYEQFF
TGTGCCAGCAGTTTACGGCGGGAGATGGTATATGAGCAGTTCTTC
>TRBJ1-6|NA|TRBV27|once
CASSLSRVSGDSPLHF
TGTGCCAGCAGTTTATCAAGGGTCTCGGGGGATTCACCCCTCCACTTT
>TRBJ1-2|NA|TRBV4-1|NA
CASSQVGQGRYGYTF
TGCGCCAGCAGCCAAGTGGGGCAGGGGCGCTATGGCTACACCTTC
>TRBJ1-1|TRBD1|TRBV4-1|NA
CASSFQTGLLRVTEAFF
TGCGCCAGCAGCTTTCAGACAGGGTTACTGCGTGTCACTGAAGCTTTCTTT
>TRBJ2-2|NA|TRBV12-5|NA
CASGYLGEGENTGELFF
TGTGCTAGTGGCTACCTGGGGGAGGGGGAAAACACCGGGGAGCTGTTTTTT
>TRBJ2-6|NA|TRBV5-1|NA
CASSLVTVRNSGANVLTF
TGCGCCAGCAGCTTGGTCACAGTGAGAAACTCTGGGGCCAACGTCCTGACTTTC
>TRBJ2-1|TRBD2|TRBV27|NA
CASGAGLAAYNEQFF
TGTGCCAGCGGTGCGGGACTAGCGGCCTACAATGAGCAGTTCTTC
>TRBJ2-7|NA|TRBV29-1|NA
CSGQESYEQYF
TGCAGCGGACAGGAGTCCTACGAGCAGTACTTC
>TRBJ1-4|NA|TRBV5-1|NA
CASSLIKGDEKLFF
TGCGCCAGCAGCTTAATAAAAGGGGATGAAAAACTGTTTTTT
>TRBJ2-1|TRBD2|TRBV19|NA
CASSKTSGRDSVYNEQFF
TGTGCCAGTAGTAAGACTAGCGGGAGGGACTCCGTTTACAATGAGCAGTTCTTC
>TRBJ1-1|NA|TRBV29-1|NA
CSVGGSLNTEAFF
TGCAGCGTTGGAGGGTCTTTGAACACTGAAGCTTTCTTT
>TRBJ1-2|NA|TRBV5-1|NA
CASSLAHRDEGYTF
TGCGCCAGCAGCTTGGCCCACAGGGATGAAGGCTACACCTTC
>TRBJ2-6|TRBD1|TRBV2|NA
CASSGGQGIRANVLTF
TGTGCCAGCAGTGGGGGACAGGGGATTCGGGCCAACGTCCTGACTTTC
>TRBJ1-4|TRBD1|TRBV11-2|NA
CASSLAIVTGDEKLFF
TGTGCCAGCAGCTTAGCTATCGTGACAGGGGATGAAAAACTGTTTTTT
>TRBJ2-7|TRBD1|TRBV30|NA
CAWSRGQGAWEQYF
TGTGCCTGGAGTCGGGGACAGGGGGCTTGGGAGCAGTACTTC